This T cell receptor (beta chain) was identified in a study of cytomegalovirus exposure and HLA in healthy donors. This clone has just one count. Its antigen is unknown. Germline V lookup: CDR1 SGHTA, CDR2 FQGTGA. The CDR3 is made up of 15 amino acids. V gave up 2 bases and J gave up 3 bases; unmatched junction bases: 3. Whole-study findings and limits: Rare TCR sequences dominated, though some public TCRs recurred in many donors. According to a later analysis, most TCR beta chains associated with CMV appeared HLA-restricted.

13 Jbeta primers and 60 Vbeta primers were used for the PCR. Original analysis: About 10 million of 75 million to 85 million unique TCR beta chains were shared, per a later count. Generated by immunoSEQ multiplex PCR, the TCRdb table keeps only in-frame clones and is missing some. That table gives V, J and clone size, and the DNA gave D and trimming. The sample lists about 150,000 clones, around 79% seen once, with 7.7% in the top ten. Each donor's status was that of a healthy bone marrow donor. This receptor was taken from a man aged 25 to 40 in good health and CMV-seropositive. Material: PBMCs. This chain connects TRBV7-3 to TRBJ2-2; 7 bases line up with TRBD2. The CDR3 DNA follows: TGTGCCAGCAGCTTAGTGGGGGGGGACACCGGGGAGCTGTTTTTT. This gives the protein CASSLVGGDTGELFF. Full variable domain (outside the CDR3, taken from reference TRBV7-3 and TRBJ2-2): GAGVSQTPSNKVTEKGKYVELRCDPISGHTALYWYRQSLGQGPEFLIYFQGTGAADDSGLPNDRFFAVRPEGSVSTLKIQRTERGDSAVYLCASSLVGGDTGELFFGEGSRLTVL.